This T cell receptor beta chain stems from a study of T cells in Graves' hyperthyroidism and ophthalmopathy. Across the study: Peripheral blood specimens were obtained at initial diagnosis, prior to any treatment.

About this clonotype: Its antigen is not identified.

TCR beta CDR3 sequences were amplified from RNA transcripts. The HTBI primer set served for first-round RT-PCR of the TCR CDR3. A single record per CDR3 protein comes from TCRdb applying MiXCR to the multiplex PCR reads. The data contain about 53,000 distinct CDR3 sequences, about 50% of them singletons. The CDR3 has 14 amino acids. The ends were cut back, 4 bases at V and 7 bases at J, with 14 bases in the middle. Germline loops: CDR1 ENHRY, CDR2 SYGVKD. Points from the study as a whole: Most clonotypes expanded in thyroid above 0.001 were likewise present in blood.

The chain recombines TRBV10-3 with TRBJ2-1; D might be TRBD1 (7 bases). Sequencing was performed on blood. This receptor was identified in a woman aged 30 to 39 with Graves' ophthalmopathy. CDR3 coding DNA: TGTGCCATCAGTGTAGAGGGGGCGGGAAATGAGCAGTTCTTC. Translation: CAISVEGAGNEQFF.